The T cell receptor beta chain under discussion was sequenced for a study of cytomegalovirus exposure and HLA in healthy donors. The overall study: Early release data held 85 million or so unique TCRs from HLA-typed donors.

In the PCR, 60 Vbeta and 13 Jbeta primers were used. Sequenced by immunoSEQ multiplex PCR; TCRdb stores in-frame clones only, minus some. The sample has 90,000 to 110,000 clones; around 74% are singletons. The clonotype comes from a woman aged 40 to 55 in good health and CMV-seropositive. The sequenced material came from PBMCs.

CDR3 sequence (DNA): TGCACCAGCAGCCTAAAGACTAGCGGGAGGGCCGTCCCCGGGGAGCTGTTTTTT. Amino acids: CTSSLKTSGRAVPGELFF. This chain uses TRBV1 with TRBJ2-2; the table's D gene call, TRBD2, was not cross checked with the DNA. TRBV1 is given as a pseudogene. The CDR3 contains 18 residues.